The clone carrying this TCR beta chain was observed many times. Antigen unknown. The data were obtained in a study of T cells in Graves' hyperthyroidism and ophthalmopathy. Study-level information: It was at initial diagnosis, before any treatment, that peripheral blood was collected. Findings and limits, study-wide: Most clonotypes that expanded in the thyroid above 0.001 also showed up in blood. Ophthalmopathy was separated from stable hyperthyroidism by a 13 V-J model. Ophthalmopathy, which appeared later, was predicted by the model a median around 6.9 months before onset.

RNA transcripts provided the source from which TCR beta CDR3 regions were amplified. The HTBI primer set was used in a first-round RT-PCR of the TCR CDR3. Using its own MiXCR run on the multiplex PCR reads, TCRdb lists one record per CDR3 protein. Of under 350,000 distinct CDR3 sequences listed, about an eighth are singletons. The V segment lost 5 bases and the J segment 6 bases; nucleotides outside the gene matches: 8. Germline values: CDR1 MNHNS, CDR2 SASEGT. The CDR3 has 15 residues. The chain joins TRBV6-1 to TRBJ1-3; 9 nucleotides agree with TRBD1. Specimen: blood. The clonotype was recovered from a woman between 25 and 40 years old with Graves' hyperthyroidism that later progressed to Graves' ophthalmopathy. The CDR3 spells CASSPMTGGANTIYF. DNA for the CDR3: TGTGCCAGCAGTCCCATGACAGGGGGTGCAAACACCATATATTTT.